This TCR beta chain was captured by sequencing in a study of cytomegalovirus exposure and HLA in healthy donors. Researchers ran the PCR with 60 Vbeta and 13 Jbeta primers. Clones were sequenced by immunoSEQ multiplex PCR, and TCRdb holds only the in-frame ones, with some missing. The top ten hold roughly 6.2% of the sample, which has approximately 140,000 clones, 70% to 80% seen once. This CDR3 contains 16 residues. The V gene end was trimmed by 5 bases and the J gene end by 0 bases; junction bases not matched to a gene: 9. CDR1 and CDR2 (germline): SGHVS, FQNEAQ. Sequencing was performed on PBMCs. The chain joins TRBV7-8 to TRBJ2-7; 8 nucleotides line up with TRBD2. This receptor was taken from a woman between 40 and 50 years old in good health and CMV-seropositive. CDR3 nucleotides: TGTGCCAGCAGCCGCGGTGTCGGGAGGGCCTCCTACGAGCAGTACTTC. Amino acid sequence: CASSRGVGRASYEQYF.